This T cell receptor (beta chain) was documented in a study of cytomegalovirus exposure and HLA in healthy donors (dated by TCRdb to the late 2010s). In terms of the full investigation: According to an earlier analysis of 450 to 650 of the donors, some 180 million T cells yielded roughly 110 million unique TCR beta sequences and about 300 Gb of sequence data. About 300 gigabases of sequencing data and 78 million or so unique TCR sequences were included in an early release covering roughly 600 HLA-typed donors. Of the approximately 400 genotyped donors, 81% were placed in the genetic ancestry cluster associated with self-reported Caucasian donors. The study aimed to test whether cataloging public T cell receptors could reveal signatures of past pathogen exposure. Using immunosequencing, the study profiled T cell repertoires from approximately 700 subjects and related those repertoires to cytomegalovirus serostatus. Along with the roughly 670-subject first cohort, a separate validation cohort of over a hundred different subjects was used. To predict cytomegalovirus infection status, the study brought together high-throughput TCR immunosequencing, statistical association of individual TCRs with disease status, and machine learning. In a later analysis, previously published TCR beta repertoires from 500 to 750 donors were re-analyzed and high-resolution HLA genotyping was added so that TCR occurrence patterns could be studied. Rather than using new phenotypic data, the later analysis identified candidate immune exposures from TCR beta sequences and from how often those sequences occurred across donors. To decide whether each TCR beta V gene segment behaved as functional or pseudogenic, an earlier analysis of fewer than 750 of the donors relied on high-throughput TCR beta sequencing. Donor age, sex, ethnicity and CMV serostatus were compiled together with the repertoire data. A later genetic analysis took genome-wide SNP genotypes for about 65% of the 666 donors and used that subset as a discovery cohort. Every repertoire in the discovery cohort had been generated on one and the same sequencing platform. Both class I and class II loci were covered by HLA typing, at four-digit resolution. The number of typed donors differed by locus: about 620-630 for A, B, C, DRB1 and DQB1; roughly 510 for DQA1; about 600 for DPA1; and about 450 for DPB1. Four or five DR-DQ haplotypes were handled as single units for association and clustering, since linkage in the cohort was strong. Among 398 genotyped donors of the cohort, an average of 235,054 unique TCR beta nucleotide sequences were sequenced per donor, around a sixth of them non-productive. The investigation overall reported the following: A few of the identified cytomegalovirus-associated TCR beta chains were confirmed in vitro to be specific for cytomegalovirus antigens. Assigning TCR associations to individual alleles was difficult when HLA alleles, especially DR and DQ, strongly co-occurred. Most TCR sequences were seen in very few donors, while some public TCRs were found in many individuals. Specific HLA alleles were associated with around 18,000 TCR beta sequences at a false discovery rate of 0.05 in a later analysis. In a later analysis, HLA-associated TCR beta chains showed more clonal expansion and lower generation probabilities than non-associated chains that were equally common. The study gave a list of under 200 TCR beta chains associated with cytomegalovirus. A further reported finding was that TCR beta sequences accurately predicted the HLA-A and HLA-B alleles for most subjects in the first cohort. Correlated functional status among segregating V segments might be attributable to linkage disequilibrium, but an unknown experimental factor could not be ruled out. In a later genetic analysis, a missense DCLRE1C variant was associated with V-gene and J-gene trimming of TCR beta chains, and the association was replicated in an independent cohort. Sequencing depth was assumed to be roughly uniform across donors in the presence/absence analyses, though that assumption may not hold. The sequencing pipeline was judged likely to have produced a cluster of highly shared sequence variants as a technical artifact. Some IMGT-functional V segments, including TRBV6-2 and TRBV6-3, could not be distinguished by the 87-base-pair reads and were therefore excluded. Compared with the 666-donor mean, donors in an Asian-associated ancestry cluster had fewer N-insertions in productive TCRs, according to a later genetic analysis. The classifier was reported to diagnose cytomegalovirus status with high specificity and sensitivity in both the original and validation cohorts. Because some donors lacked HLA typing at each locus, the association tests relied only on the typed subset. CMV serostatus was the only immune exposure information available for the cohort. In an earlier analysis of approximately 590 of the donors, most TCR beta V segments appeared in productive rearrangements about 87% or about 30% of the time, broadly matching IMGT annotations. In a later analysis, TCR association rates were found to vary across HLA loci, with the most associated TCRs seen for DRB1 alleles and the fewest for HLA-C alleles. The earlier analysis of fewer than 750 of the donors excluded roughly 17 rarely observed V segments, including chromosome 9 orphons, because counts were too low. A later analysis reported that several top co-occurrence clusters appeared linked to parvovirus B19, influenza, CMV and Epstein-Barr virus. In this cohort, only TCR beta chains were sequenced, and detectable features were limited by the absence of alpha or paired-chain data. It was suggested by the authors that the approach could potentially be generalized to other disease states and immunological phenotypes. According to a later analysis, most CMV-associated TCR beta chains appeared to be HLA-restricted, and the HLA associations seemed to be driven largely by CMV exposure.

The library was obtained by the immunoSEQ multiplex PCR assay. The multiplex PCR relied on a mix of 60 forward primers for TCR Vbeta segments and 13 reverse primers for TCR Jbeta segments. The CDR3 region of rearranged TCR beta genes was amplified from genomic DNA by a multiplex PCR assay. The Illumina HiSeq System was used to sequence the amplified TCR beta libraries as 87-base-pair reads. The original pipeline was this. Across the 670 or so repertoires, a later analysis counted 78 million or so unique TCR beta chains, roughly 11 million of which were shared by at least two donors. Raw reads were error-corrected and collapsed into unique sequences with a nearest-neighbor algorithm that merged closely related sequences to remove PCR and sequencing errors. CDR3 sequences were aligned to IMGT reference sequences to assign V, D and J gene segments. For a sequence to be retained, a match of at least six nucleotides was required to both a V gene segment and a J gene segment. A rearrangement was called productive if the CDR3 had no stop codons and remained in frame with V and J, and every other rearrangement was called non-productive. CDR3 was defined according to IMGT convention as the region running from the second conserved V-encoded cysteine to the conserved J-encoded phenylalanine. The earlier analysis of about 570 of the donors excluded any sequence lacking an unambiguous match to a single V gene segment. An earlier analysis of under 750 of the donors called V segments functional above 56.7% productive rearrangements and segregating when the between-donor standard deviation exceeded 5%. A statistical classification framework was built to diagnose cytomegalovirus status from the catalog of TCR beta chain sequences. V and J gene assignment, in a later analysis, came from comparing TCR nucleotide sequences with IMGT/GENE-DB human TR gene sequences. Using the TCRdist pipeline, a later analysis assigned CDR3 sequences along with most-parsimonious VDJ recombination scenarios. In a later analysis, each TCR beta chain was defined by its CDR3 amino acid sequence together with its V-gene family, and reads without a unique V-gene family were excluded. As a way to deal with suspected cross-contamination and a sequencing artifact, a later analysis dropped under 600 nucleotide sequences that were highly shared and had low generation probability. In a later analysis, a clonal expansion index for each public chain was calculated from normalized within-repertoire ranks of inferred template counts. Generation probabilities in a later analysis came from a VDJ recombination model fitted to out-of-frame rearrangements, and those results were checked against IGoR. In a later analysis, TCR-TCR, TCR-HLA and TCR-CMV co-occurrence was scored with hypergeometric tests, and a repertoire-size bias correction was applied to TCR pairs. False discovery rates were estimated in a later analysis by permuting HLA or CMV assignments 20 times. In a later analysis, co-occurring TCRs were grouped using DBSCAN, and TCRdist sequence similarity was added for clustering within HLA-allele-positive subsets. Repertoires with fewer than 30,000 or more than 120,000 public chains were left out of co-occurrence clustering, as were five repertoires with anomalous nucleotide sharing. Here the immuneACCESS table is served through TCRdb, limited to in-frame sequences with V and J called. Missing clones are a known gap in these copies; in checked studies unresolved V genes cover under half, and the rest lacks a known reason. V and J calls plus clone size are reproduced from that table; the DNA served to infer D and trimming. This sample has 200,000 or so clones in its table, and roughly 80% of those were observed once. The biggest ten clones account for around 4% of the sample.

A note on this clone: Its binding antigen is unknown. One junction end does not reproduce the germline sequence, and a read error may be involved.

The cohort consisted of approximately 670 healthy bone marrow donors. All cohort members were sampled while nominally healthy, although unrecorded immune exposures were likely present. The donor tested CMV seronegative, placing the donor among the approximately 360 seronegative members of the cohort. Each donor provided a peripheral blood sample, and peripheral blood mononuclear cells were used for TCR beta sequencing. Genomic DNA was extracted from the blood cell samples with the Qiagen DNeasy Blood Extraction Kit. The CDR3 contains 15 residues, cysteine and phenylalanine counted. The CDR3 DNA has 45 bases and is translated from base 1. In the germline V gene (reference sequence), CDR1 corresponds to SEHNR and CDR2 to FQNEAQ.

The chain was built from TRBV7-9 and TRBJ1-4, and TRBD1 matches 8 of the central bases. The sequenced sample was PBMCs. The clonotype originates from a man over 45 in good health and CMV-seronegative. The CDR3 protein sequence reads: CSSSLATGANEKLFF. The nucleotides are TGTTCCAGCAGCTTGGCGACAGGGGCTAATGAAAAACTGTTTTTT. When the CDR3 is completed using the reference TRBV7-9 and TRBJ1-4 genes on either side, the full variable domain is DTGVSQNPRHKITKRGQNVTFRCDPISEHNRLYWYRQTLGQGPEFLTYFQNEAQLEKSRLLSDRFSAERPKGSFSTLEIQRTEQGDSAMYLCSSSLATGANEKLFFGSGTQLSVL.